This TCR beta chain was sequenced during a study of T-cell memory formation after mild COVID-19. General observations from the study: The pre-infection memory compartment contained some responding clones, suggesting cross-reactive memory joined.

As to this clonotype: Its antigen is still unknown.

TCRdb used MiXCR to reprocess the 5' RACE reads, holding one entry per CDR3 protein. The sample holds over 500,000 distinct CDR3 sequences, roughly a sixth seen once. Per the germline V gene, CDR1 is LNHNV and CDR2 is YYDKDF (reference sequence). CDR3 size: 15 residues. V was trimmed by 6 bases and J by 8 bases, leaving 17 bases between them. J is TRBJ1-6 and V is TRBV15; no firm D call. The sequence was obtained from an adult woman who had mild COVID-19 (a few samples of this study predate the infection). Cell type and time point are not known. Sequences were obtained from PBMCs or a T cell subset sorted from them (not recorded which). CDR3 protein: CATRVSGRGDSPLHF. DNA for the CDR3: TGTGCCACCAGGGTCTCAGGCCGCGGGGATTCACCCCTCCACTTT.